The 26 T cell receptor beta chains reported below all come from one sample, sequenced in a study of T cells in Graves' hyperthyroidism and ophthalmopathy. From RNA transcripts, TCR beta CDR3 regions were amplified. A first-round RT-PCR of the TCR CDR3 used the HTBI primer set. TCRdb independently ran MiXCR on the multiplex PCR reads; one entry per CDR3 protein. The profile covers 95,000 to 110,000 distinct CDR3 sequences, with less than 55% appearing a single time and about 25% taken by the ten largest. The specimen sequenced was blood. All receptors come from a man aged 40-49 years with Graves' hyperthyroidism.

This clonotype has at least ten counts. CDR3 region: CASSQDRYGSTYNEQFF. The CDR3 DNA follows: TGCGCCAGCAGCCAGGACCGTTACGGGAGCACCTACAATGAGCAGTTCTTC. This chain uses TRBV4-3 with TRBJ2-1; D perhaps matches TRBD2 (6 bases). The V and J ends lost 3 bases and 2 bases respectively, with 17 bases between them. The CDR3 is 17 amino acids. Per germline, CDR1 LGHNA and CDR2 YSLEER.

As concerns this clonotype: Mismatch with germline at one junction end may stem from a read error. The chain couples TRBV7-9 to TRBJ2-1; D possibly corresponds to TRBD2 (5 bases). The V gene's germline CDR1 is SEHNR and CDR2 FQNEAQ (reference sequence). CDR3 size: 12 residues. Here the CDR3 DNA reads TGTGCCAGCAGCTTAGGGCACGGGGAGCAGCTCTTC. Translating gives CASSLGHGEQLF.

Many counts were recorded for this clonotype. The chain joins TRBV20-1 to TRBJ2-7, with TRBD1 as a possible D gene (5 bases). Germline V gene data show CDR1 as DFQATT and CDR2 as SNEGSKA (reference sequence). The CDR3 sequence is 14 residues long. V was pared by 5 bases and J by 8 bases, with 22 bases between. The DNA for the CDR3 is TGCAGTGCTTCACCCGCCTCGACAGCTATGAAGCAGTACTTC. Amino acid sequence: CSASPASTAMKQYF.

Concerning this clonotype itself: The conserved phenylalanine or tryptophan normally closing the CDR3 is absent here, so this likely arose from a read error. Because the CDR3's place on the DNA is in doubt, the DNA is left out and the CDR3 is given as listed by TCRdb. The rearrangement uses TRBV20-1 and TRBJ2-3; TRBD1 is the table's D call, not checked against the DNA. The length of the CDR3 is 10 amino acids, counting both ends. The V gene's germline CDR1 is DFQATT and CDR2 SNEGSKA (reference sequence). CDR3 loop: CSARDGSGGV.

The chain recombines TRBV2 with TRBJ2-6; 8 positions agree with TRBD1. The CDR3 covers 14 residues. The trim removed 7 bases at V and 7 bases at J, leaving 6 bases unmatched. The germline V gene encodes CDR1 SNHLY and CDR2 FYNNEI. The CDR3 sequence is CASILDRGANVLTF. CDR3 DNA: TGTGCCAGCATCTTAGACAGGGGAGCCAACGTCCTGACTTTC.

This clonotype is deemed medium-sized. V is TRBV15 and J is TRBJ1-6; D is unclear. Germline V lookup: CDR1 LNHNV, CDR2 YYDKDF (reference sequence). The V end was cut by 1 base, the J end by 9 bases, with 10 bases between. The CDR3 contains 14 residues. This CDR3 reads CATSRARGRSPLHF. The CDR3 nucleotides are TGTGCCACCAGCAGAGCCAGAGGGCGTTCACCCCTCCACTTT.

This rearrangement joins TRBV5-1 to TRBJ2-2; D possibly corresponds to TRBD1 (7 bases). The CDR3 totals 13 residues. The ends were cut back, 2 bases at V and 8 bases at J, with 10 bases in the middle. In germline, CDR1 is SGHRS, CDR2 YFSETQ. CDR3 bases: TGCGCCAGCAGCTTACAGGGGACTGGGGAGCTGTTTTTT. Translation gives CASSLQGTGELFF. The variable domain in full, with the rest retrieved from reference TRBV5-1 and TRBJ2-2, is KAGVTQTPRYLIKTRGQQVTLSCSPISGHRSVSWYQQTPGQGLQFLFEYFSETQRNKGNFPGRFSGRQFSNSRSEMNVSTLELGDSALYLCASSLQGTGELFFGEGSRLTVL.

The DNA of the CDR3 is TGTGCCTGGTCTAGTACTCGGACTAGCGGGGGTGTGTGGAACTCCTACGAGCAGTACTTC. It translates to CAWSSTRTSGGVWNSYEQYF. The chain employs TRBV30 and TRBJ2-7; 13 positions match TRBD2. CDR1 GTSNPN and CDR2 SVGIG come from the germline V gene (reference sequence). V gave up 5 bases and J gave up 0 bases; unmatched junction bases: 19. The CDR3 contains 20 residues.

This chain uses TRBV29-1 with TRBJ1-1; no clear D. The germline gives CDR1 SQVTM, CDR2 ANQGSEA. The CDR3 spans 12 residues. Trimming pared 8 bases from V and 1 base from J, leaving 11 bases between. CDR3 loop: CSLERGNTEAFF. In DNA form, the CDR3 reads TGCAGCTTGGAACGGGGGAACACTGAAGCTTTCTTT.

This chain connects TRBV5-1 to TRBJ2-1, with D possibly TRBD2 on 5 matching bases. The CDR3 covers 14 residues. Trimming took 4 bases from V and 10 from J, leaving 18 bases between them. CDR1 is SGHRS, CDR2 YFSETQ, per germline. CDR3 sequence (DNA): TGCGCCAGCAGCACGAGAGAGGGAACCGGGGAGCAGTTCTTC. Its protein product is CASSTREGTGEQFF.

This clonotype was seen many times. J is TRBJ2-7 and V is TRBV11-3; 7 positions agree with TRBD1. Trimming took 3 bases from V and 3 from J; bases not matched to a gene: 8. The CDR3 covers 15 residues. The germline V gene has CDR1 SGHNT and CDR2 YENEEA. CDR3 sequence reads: CASSFGTARNYEQYF. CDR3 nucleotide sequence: TGTGCCAGCAGCTTCGGGACAGCGAGAAACTACGAGCAGTACTTC.

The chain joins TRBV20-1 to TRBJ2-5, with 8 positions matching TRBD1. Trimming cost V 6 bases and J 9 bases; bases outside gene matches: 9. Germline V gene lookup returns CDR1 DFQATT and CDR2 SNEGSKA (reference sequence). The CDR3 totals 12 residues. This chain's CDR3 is CSAGTGGQPQYF. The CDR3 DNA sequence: TGCAGTGCCGGGACAGGAGGACAGCCCCAGTACTTC.

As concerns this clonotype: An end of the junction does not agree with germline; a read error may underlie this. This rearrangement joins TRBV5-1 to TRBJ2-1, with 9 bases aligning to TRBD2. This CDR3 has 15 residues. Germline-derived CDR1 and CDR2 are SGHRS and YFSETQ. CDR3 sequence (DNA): TGCGCCAGCAGGTTACGACTAGCGGATTACAACGAGCAGCTCTTC. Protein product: CASRLRLADYNEQLF.

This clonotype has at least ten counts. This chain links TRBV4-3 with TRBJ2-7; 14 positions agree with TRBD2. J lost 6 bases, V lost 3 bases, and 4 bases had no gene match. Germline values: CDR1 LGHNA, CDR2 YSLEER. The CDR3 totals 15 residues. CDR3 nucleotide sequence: TGCGCCAGCAGCCAGGGGACTAGCGGGAGTAGCGAGCAGTACTTC. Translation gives CASSQGTSGSSEQYF.

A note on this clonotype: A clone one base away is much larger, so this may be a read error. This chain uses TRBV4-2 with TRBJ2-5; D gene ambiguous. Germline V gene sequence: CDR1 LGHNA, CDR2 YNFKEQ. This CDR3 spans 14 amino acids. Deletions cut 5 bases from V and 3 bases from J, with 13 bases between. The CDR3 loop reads CASSTPTGKETQYF. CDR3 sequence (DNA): TGTGCCAGCAGCACCCCCACTGGGAAAGAGACCCAGTACTTC.

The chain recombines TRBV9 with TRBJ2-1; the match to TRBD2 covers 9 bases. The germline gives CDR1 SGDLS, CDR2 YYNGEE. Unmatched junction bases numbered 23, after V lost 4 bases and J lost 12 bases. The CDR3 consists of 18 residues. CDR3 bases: TGTGCCAGCAGCCCCCCCGTAGGTAGCGGGGGTAGCACAGATACGCAGTTCTTC. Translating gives CASSPPVGSGGSTDTQFF. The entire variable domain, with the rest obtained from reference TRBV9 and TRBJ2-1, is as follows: DSGVTQTPKHLITATGQRVTLRCSPRSGDLSVYWYQQSLDQGLQFLIQYYNGEERAKGNILERFSAQQFPDLHSELNLSSLELGDSALYFCASSPPVGSGGSTDTQFFGPGTRLTVL.

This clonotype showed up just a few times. As DNA, the CDR3 is TGCAGTGCTAGGGGGGCCGGGGAGCTGTTTTTT. It specifies CSARGAGELFF. This chain uses TRBV20-1 with TRBJ2-2; D possibly uses TRBD1 or TRBD2 (5 bases each). With 3 bases removed from V and 6 bases from J, the gap between germline ends came to 5 bases. Germline loops: CDR1 DFQATT, CDR2 SNEGSKA (reference sequence). The CDR3 spans 11 residues.

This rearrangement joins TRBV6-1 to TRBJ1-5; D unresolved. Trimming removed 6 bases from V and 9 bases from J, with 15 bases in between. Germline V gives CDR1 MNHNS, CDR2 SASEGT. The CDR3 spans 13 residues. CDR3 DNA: TGTGCCAGCAGACTCAGGTGGCAACCGCCCCAGCATTTT. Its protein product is CASRLRWQPPQHF.

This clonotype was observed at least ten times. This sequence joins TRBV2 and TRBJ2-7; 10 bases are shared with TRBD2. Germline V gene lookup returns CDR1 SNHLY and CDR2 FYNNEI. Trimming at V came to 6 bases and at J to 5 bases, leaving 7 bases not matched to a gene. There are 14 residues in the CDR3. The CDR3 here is CASRIAGGLHEQYF. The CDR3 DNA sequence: TGTGCCAGCAGGATAGCGGGAGGTCTCCACGAGCAGTACTTC.

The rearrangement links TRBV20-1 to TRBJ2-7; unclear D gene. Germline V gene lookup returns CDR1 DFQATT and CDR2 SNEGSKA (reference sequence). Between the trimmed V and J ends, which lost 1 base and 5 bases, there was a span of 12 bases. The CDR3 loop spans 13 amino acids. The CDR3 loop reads CSARALRHNEQYF. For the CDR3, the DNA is TGCAGTGCTAGAGCTCTGCGGCACAACGAGCAGTACTTC.

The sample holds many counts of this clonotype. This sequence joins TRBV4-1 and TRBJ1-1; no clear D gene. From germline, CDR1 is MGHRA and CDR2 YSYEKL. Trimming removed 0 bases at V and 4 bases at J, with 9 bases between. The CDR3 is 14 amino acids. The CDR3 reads CASSQDVGVTEAFF. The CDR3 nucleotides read TGCGCCAGCAGCCAAGACGTCGGGGTCACTGAAGCTTTCTTT.

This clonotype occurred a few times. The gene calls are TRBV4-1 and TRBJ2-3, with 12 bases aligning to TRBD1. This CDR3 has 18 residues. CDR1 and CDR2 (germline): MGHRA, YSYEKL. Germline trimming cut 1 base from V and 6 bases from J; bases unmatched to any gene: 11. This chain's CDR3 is CASSQATAGTGGEDTQYF. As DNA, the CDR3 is TGCGCCAGCAGCCAAGCCACCGCCGGGACAGGGGGCGAGGATACGCAGTATTTT.

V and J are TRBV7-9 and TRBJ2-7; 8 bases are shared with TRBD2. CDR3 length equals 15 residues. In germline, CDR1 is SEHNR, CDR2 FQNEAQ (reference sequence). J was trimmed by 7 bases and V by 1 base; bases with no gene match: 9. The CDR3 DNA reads TGTGCCAGCAGCTTAGTCCGGGAGGGGGTAGGGGAGCAGTACTTC. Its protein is CASSLVREGVGEQYF.

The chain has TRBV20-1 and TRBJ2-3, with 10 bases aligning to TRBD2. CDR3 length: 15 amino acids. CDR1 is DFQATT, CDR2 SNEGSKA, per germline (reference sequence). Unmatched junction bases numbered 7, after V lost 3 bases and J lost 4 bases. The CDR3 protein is CSARGVSGGPDTQYF. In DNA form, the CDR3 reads TGCAGTGCTAGGGGGGTTAGCGGGGGGCCAGATACGCAGTATTTT.

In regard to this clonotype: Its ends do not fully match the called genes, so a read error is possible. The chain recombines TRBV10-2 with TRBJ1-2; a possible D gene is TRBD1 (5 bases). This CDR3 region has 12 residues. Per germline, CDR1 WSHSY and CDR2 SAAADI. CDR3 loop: CTSRDGPYGYTF. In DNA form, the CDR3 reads TGCACCAGCAGGGATGGGCCCTATGGCTACACCTTC.

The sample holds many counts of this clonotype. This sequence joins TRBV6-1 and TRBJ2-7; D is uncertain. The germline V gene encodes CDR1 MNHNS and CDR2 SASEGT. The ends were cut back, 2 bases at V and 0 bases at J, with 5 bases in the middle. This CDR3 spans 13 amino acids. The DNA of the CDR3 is TGTGCCAGCAGTGAAACTATCTCCTACGAGCAGTACTTC. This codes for CASSETISYEQYF.